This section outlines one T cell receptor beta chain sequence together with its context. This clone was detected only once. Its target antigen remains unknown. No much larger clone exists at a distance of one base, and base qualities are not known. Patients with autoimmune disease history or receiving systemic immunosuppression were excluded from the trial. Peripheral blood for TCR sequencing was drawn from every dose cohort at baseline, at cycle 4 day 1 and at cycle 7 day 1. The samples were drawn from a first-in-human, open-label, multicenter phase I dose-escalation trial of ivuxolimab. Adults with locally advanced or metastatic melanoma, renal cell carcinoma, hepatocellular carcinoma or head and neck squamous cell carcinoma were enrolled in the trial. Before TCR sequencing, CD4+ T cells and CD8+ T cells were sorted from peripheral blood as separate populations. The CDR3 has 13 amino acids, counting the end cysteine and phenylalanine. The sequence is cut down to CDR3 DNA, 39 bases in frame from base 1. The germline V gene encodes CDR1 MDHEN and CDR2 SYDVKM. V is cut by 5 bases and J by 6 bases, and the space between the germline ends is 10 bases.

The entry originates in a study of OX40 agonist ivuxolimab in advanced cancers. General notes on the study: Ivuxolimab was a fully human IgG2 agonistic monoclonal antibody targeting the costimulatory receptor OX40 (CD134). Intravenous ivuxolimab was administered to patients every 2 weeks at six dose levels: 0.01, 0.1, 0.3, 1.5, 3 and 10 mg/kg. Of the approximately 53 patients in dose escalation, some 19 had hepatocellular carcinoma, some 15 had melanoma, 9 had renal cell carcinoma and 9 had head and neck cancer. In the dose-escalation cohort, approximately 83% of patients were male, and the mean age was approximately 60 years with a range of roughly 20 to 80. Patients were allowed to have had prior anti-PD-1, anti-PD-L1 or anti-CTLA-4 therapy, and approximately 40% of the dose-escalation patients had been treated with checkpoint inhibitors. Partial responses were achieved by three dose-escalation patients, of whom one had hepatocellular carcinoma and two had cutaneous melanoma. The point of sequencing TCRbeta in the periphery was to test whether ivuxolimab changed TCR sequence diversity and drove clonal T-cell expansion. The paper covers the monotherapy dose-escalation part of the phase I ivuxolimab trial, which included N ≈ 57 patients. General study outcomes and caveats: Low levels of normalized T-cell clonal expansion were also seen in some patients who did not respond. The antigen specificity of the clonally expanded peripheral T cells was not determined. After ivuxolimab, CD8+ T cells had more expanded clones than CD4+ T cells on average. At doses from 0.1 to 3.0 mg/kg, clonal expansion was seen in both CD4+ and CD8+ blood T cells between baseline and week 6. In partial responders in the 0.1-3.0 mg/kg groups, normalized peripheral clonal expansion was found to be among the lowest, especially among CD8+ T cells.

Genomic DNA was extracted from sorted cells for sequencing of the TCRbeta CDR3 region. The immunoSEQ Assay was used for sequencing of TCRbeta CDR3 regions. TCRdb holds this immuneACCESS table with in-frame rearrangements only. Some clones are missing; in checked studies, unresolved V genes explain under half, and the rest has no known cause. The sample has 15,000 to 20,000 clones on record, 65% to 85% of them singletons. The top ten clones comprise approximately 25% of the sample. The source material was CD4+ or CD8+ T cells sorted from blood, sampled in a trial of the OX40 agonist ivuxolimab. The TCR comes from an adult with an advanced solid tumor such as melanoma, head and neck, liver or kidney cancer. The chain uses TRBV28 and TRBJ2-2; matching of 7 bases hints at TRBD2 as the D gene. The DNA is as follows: TGTGCCAGCAGTCCGGGGGGCGCCGGGGAGCTGTTTTTT. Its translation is CASSPGGAGELFF.